The 22 T cell receptor beta chains presented below share a single source sample, sequenced in a study of CD4+ T cells in melanoma (dated by TCRdb to 2021 to 2024). Library generation was performed with the immunoSEQ multiplex PCR assay. TCRdb mirrors the immuneACCESS table, restricted to in-frame sequences. Some clones are absent from its copies; in checked studies, under half trace to an unresolved V gene, and the reason for the others is unknown. A total of about 140,000 clones appear in this sample, around 90% of them only once. The top ten hold approximately 1.5% of the sample. The receptor source for this set is a human donor with melanoma.

This chain links TRBV4-1 with TRBJ1-4; D perhaps matches TRBD1 (5 bases). This CDR3 is 16 amino acids long. Germline CDR1 is MGHRA and CDR2 is YSYEKL. V gave up 4 bases and J gave up 4 bases, with 16 bases separating them. DNA for the CDR3: TGCGCCAGCAGCCCGGGTGCGACAGTGAGTAATGAAAAACTGTTTTTT. As protein: CASSPGATVSNEKLFF.

The V and J genes are TRBV4-2 and TRBJ2-3, with a weak D call TRBD1 (6 bases). Per the germline V gene, CDR1 is LGHNA and CDR2 is YNFKEQ. The CDR3 is made up of 18 amino acids. V lost 1 base and J lost 0, with 17 bases in between. CDR3 amino acids: CASSQALGTQYSTDTQYF. The CDR3 DNA reads TGTGCCAGCAGCCAAGCCCTCGGGACACAATATAGCACAGATACGCAGTATTTT.

The chain joins TRBV10-3 to TRBJ2-1; 12 nucleotides agree with TRBD2. Germline loops: CDR1 ENHRY, CDR2 SYGVKD. V shed 3 bases and J 7 bases; nucleotides not matched to a gene: 13. This CDR3 has 18 amino acids. The DNA of the CDR3 is TGTGCCATCAGTGATGGTTTGTTGAGGCTAGCGGGGGGGAATGAGCAGTTCTTC. Translated, it gives CAISDGLLRLAGGNEQFF.

The chain is built from TRBV15 and TRBJ2-1, with a tentative D call TRBD2 (5 bases). Germline assignment: CDR1 LNHNV and CDR2 YYDKDF (reference sequence). Trimming left V 1 base short and J 10 bases short, with 14 bases between. CDR3 size: 14 residues. CDR3 bases: TGTGCCACCAGCAGAGCCCTAGCTCGAATCGAGCAGTTCTTC. This translates into CATSRALARIEQFF.

The rearrangement links TRBV5-1 to TRBJ2-1; TRBD2 aligns across 11 bases. V lost 4 bases to trimming and J lost 4 bases; unmatched junction nucleotides: 7. In germline, CDR1 is SGHRS, CDR2 YFSETQ. This CDR3 has 16 residues. This CDR3 is CASSPRLAGKYNEQFF. In DNA, the CDR3 is TGCGCCAGCAGCCCTAGACTAGCGGGGAAATACAATGAGCAGTTCTTC.

This clone was seen a few times. The rearrangement uses TRBV9 and TRBJ1-1; the D gene is possibly TRBD1 (6 bases). Trimming left V 3 bases short and J 0 bases short, with 9 bases between. This CDR3 spans 14 amino acids. Germline V lookup: CDR1 SGDLS, CDR2 YYNGEE. CDR3 DNA sequence: TGTGCCAGCAGCGCGACAGGCATGAACACTGAAGCTTTCTTT. It is translated as CASSATGMNTEAFF.

The rearrangement uses TRBV10-3 and TRBJ2-3; D uncertain. Trimming removed 3 bases from V and 0 bases from J, with 10 bases in between. This CDR3 comprises 15 residues. The V gene's germline CDR1 is ENHRY and CDR2 SYGVKD. The DNA of the CDR3 is TGTGCCATCAGTGACCGTGCCGGGAGCACAGATACGCAGTATTTT. Its translation: CAISDRAGSTDTQYF.

The chain is built from TRBV4-1 and TRBJ2-7; 10 bases are a match to TRBD2. The V gene's germline CDR1 is MGHRA and CDR2 YSYEKL. CDR3 length equals 16 residues. V was pared by 4 bases and J by 1 base, with 7 bases of the junction left unmatched. Here the CDR3 reads CASSRDTSGVSYEQYF. The CDR3 nucleotides read TGCGCCAGCAGCCGAGATACTAGCGGGGTTTCCTACGAGCAGTACTTC.

In its sample, this clone was seen once. The chain employs TRBV5-1 and TRBJ2-7, with 12 bases fitting TRBD2. J was trimmed by 4 bases and V by 0 bases; bases with no gene match: 2. There are 15 residues in the CDR3. Germline CDR1 is SGHRS and CDR2 is YFSETQ. CDR3 bases: TGCGCCAGCAGCTTGGCTAGCGGGGGGGGGTACGAGCAGTACTTC. This translates into CASSLASGGGYEQYF.

In its sample, this clone was seen once. The rearrangement uses TRBV5-8 and TRBJ1-6; D might be TRBD1 (5 bases). The CDR3 runs 15 residues. Trimming pared 4 bases from V and 10 bases from J, leaving 18 bases between. Germline V CDR1 and CDR2: SGHTS, YDEGEE. In DNA, the CDR3 is TGTGCCAGCAGCCGCATTGGGGGGAACCAATCACCCCTCCACTTT. It translates to CASSRIGGNQSPLHF.

The V gene is TRBV30, the J gene TRBJ1-2, with unresolved D. V was shortened by 4 bases and J by 4 bases, with 16 bases between the two germline ends. The germline CDR1 and CDR2 sequences are GTSNPN and SVGIG (reference sequence). The CDR3 loop spans 14 amino acids. The CDR3, as DNA: TGTGCCTGGACCCCCCGGCGGGTGGTCTATGGCTACACCTTC. This encodes CAWTPRRVVYGYTF.

Only a few counts were recorded for this clone. V and J are TRBV2 and TRBJ1-1, with D perhaps TRBD1 (5 bases). Germline V gene lookup returns CDR1 SNHLY and CDR2 FYNNEI. The CDR3 has 14 amino acids. Trimming removed 6 bases from V and 0 bases from J, with 11 bases in between. CDR3: CASRGTEMNTEAFF. The CDR3 DNA reads as TGTGCCAGCAGGGGGACGGAGATGAACACTGAAGCTTTCTTT. Filled out from reference TRBV2 and TRBJ1-1, the complete variable domain reads EPEVTQTPSHQVTQMGQEVILRCVPISNHLYFYWYRQILGQKVEFLVSFYNNEISEKSEIFDDQFSVERPDGSNFTLKIRSTKLEDSAMYFCASRGTEMNTEAFFGQGTRLTVV.

The rearrangement uses TRBV5-1 and TRBJ1-1; D remains unclear. Trimming removed 5 bases from V and 1 base from J, with 12 bases in between. Germline values: CDR1 SGHRS, CDR2 YFSETQ. The CDR3 has 14 residues. The CDR3 DNA sequence: TGCGCCAGCAGATTTGGACCCTCGAACACTGAAGCTTTCTTT. It specifies CASRFGPSNTEAFF.

For this clone: This specimen includes other DNA sequences encoding the same CDR3. The V and J genes are TRBV6-1 and TRBJ2-7, with no clear D. Germline CDR1 MNHNS, CDR2 SASEGT. The CDR3 contains 12 residues. The V end was cut by 3 bases, the J end by 0 bases, with 3 bases between. For the CDR3, the DNA is TGTGCCAGCAGTGAGAGCTCCTACGAGCAGTACTTC. It encodes CASSESSYEQYF.

V gene TRBV5-6 combines with J gene TRBJ1-2; TRBD1 matches at 7 bases. Looked up from germline, CDR1 is SGHDT and CDR2 is YYEEEE. V lost 2 bases to trimming and J lost 0 bases; unmatched junction nucleotides: 7. The CDR3 has 16 amino acids. CDR3 DNA sequence: TGTGCCAGCAGCTTAGGGGACAGATATCCTAACTATGGCTACACCTTC. Translated: CASSLGDRYPNYGYTF.

V usage is TRBV6-1 and J usage is TRBJ1-6; 9 bases agree with TRBD1. The J segment lost 9 bases and the V segment lost 2 bases, leaving 5 bases of the junction unmatched. Germline CDR1 MNHNS, CDR2 SASEGT. There are 15 residues in the CDR3. CDR3 in amino acids: CASSEPGQGASPLHF. The CDR3 bases are TGTGCCAGCAGTGAACCGGGACAGGGTGCTTCACCCCTCCACTTT.

The genes are TRBV4-1 and TRBJ2-3; 11 bases are shared with TRBD2. V dropped 0 bases and J dropped 6; count of bases not matched to a gene: 8. The CDR3 runs 17 residues. Per the germline V gene, CDR1 is MGHRA and CDR2 is YSYEKL. The CDR3 region is CASSQEGSGGGRDTQYF. DNA of the CDR3: TGCGCCAGCAGCCAAGAGGGTAGCGGGGGGGGAAGGGATACGCAGTATTTT.

This chain uses TRBV27 with TRBJ1-1; 9 bases line up with TRBD1. The CDR3 covers 17 residues. With 4 bases clipped from V and 8 bases from J, the junction kept 17 bases outside the gene matches. Germline loops: CDR1 MNHEY, CDR2 SMNVEV (reference sequence). DNA of the CDR3: TGTGCCAGCAGTTACCAAGGGACAGGGAGAGCGGAAGTCGAAGCTTTCTTT. It yields the protein CASSYQGTGRAEVEAFF.

The genes are TRBV13 and TRBJ1-6; D ambiguous. The V end lost 2 bases, the J end lost 6 bases, and 8 bases lay between the germline ends. The germline V gene encodes CDR1 PRHDT and CDR2 FYEKMQ (reference sequence). This CDR3 comprises 14 residues. The CDR3 reads CASSLTHRNSPLHF. The CDR3 nucleotides read TGTGCCAGCAGCTTAACCCACCGTAATTCACCCCTCCACTTT.

The CDR3 reads CASSQEGGPGTQYF. In nucleotides, the CDR3 is TGTGCCAGCAGCCAAGAGGGGGGGCCAGGTACGCAGTATTTT. This sequence joins TRBV4-2 and TRBJ2-3; the D gene is possibly TRBD2 (7 bases). The germline V gene encodes CDR1 LGHNA and CDR2 YNFKEQ. This CDR3 is built from 14 residues. V lost 0 bases and J lost 8, with 12 bases in between.

The rearrangement links TRBV5-4 to TRBJ2-1, with 8 bases fitting TRBD2. The CDR3 spans 15 residues. The germline gives CDR1 SGHNT, CDR2 YYREEE (reference sequence). Trimming removed 3 bases from V and 9 bases from J; junction bases left unmatched: 11. In DNA form, the CDR3 reads TGTGCCAGCAGCTGGGGGGGCCTTAGCGGGGTTGAGCAGTTCTTC. Translating it yields CASSWGGLSGVEQFF.

This clone was observed a handful of times. The chain is built from TRBV5-1 and TRBJ1-2; 7 positions match TRBD1. V gave up 0 bases and J gave up 7 bases; unmatched junction bases: 6. Per the germline V gene, CDR1 is SGHRS and CDR2 is YFSETQ. The CDR3 has 14 amino acids. The CDR3 region has the DNA TGCGCCAGCAGCTTGGCCCCAGGGGGAGTTGGCTACACCTTC. Its translation is CASSLAPGGVGYTF.